The 18 T cell receptor beta chains reported below all come from one sample, sequenced in a study of blood T cell repertoires in COVID-19. TCRdb's copy holds only in-frame clones and misses some; the assay was immunoSEQ multiplex PCR. Of around 130,000 clones listed, roughly 90% are singletons. The source material was peripheral blood. Receptors originate from a man aged 65 to 79 with active COVID-19.

This rearrangement joins TRBV18 to TRBJ2-7, with D tentatively TRBD1 (6 bases). CDR3 length: 12 amino acids. Germline-derived CDR1 and CDR2 are KGHSH and LQKENI. Between the trimmed V and J ends, which lost 4 bases and 5 bases, there was a span of 9 bases. The CDR3 sequence: CASSRNRDEQYF. The CDR3 bases are TGTGCCAGCTCACGGAACAGGGACGAGCAGTACTTC.

The CDR3 DNA follows: TGTGCCAGCAGCCACCCTACAGGGAAAGTAAATCAGCCCCAGCATTTT. Its protein product is CASSHPTGKVNQPQHF. The chain carries TRBV7-2 and TRBJ1-5; D is perhaps TRBD1 (6 bases). The CDR3 consists of 16 residues. CDR1 SGHTA and CDR2 FQGNSA come from the germline V gene. V lost 5 bases to trimming and J lost 4 bases, with 18 bases between them. The full variable domain, rest sourced from reference TRBV7-2 and TRBJ1-5, is GAGVSQSPSNKVTEKGKDVELRCDPISGHTALYWYRQSLGQGLEFLIYFQGNSAPDKSGLPSDRFSAERTGGSVSTLTIQRTQQEDSAVYLCASSHPTGKVNQPQHFGDGTRLSIL.

The chain joins TRBV5-1 to TRBJ1-1; a weak D match, TRBD1 (6 bases). The CDR3 runs to 14 residues. The V end was cut by 4 bases, the J end by 4 bases, with 14 bases between. Looked up from germline, CDR1 is SGHRS and CDR2 is YFSETQ. The CDR3 DNA is TGCGCCAGCAGCGTACAGGGTTTTGGCACTGAAGCTTTCTTT. It encodes CASSVQGFGTEAFF.

The chain is built from TRBV7-2 and TRBJ1-1; the D gene is possibly TRBD1 (6 bases). Germline V lookup: CDR1 SGHTA, CDR2 FQGNSA. This CDR3 is 14 amino acids long. The ends were cut back, 1 base at V and 5 bases at J, with 11 bases in the middle. The CDR3 region is CASSLGGGRTEAFF. The CDR3 coding sequence is TGTGCCAGCAGCTTAGGGGGGGGGCGGACTGAAGCTTTCTTT.

The J gene is TRBJ2-7, the V gene TRBV28; 15 bases line up with TRBD2. The CDR3 loop spans 18 amino acids. Germline V gives CDR1 MDHEN, CDR2 SYDVKM. Germline trimming cut 5 bases from V and 5 bases from J; bases unmatched to any gene: 13. This CDR3 reads CASSTTAGTSGRIDEQYF. The CDR3 coding sequence is TGTGCCAGCAGTACAACAGCTGGGACTAGCGGGAGGATCGACGAGCAGTACTTC.

The chain employs TRBV7-6 and TRBJ2-5; 10 positions match TRBD1. Germline V lookup: CDR1 SGHVS, CDR2 FNYEAQ. The CDR3 consists of 15 residues. The ends lost 6 bases at V and 5 bases at J; junction bases unmatched: 9. CDR3 nucleotide sequence: TGTGCCAGCAGTGCGACAGGGGGCCGCTGGGAGACCCAGTACTTC. It codes for CASSATGGRWETQYF.

The chain joins TRBV7-6 to TRBJ1-1, with a weak D call TRBD1 (6 bases). The CDR3 is 17 residues long. Germline V gives CDR1 SGHVS, CDR2 FNYEAQ. V lost 3 bases and J 0 bases, leaving 17 bases between the germline ends. The CDR3, as DNA: TGTGCCAGCAGCTTGCTACCCCAGGGGACCTTGAACACTGAAGCTTTCTTT. Translating gives CASSLLPQGTLNTEAFF.

This chain connects TRBV27 to TRBJ2-3; the D gene is possibly TRBD2 (6 bases). The CDR3 has 14 residues. V lost 6 bases and J lost 1, with 11 bases in between. Germline V gives CDR1 MNHEY, CDR2 SMNVEV (reference sequence). Here the CDR3 reads CASRRDGGTDTQYF. Written as DNA, the CDR3 is TGTGCCAGCAGGCGGGACGGAGGCACAGATACGCAGTATTTT.

This chain links TRBV5-4 with TRBJ1-2; 11 bases map to TRBD1. This CDR3 is 15 amino acids long. J gave up 2 bases and V 4 bases, and 4 bases lay outside the gene matches. Germline assignment: CDR1 SGHNT and CDR2 YYREEE (reference sequence). The chain's CDR3 is CASSRGDRGNYGYTF. In DNA, the CDR3 is TGTGCCAGCAGCCGAGGGGACAGGGGGAACTATGGCTACACCTTC.

V is TRBV18 and J is TRBJ2-7; D might be TRBD2 (5 bases). CDR3 length: 16 residues. Germline CDR1 is KGHSH and CDR2 is LQKENI. The germline V and J ends were trimmed by 4 bases and 3 bases, with 19 bases remaining between them. The CDR3 nucleotides read TGTGCCAGCTCACTGTTTCTCGGAGACGGGGACTACGAGCAGTACTTC. Translating gives CASSLFLGDGDYEQYF.

This clone occurred once. The chain recombines TRBV6-2 or TRBV6-3 with TRBJ2-1; D perhaps matches TRBD2 (6 bases). There are 13 residues in the CDR3. Trimming shortened V by 4 bases and J by 3 bases, and 7 bases separated the two germline ends. Germline assignment: CDR1 MNHEY and CDR2 SVGEGT. The CDR3 DNA is TGTGCCAGCAGTTCGACTAGCTACAATGAGCAGTTCTTC. This codes for CASSSTSYNEQFF.

The chain's CDR3 is CSARGSAGLFF. The DNA for the CDR3 is TGCAGTGCTAGGGGTTCGGCAGGGCTGTTCTTC. The chain links TRBV20-1 to TRBJ2-1, with a possible D match to TRBD1 (5 bases). This CDR3 is 11 amino acids long. Trimming took 3 bases from V and 15 from J, leaving 15 bases between them. Germline lookup yields CDR1 DFQATT and CDR2 SNEGSKA (reference sequence).

The chain employs TRBV7-2 and TRBJ2-3; TRBD2 aligns across 9 bases. The CDR3 runs to 16 residues. Germline V gene data show CDR1 as SGHTA and CDR2 as FQGNSA. V was clipped by 1 base and J by 6 bases; unmatched bases: 8. The CDR3: CASSLGVSGGGDTQYF. CDR3 in DNA: TGTGCCAGCAGCTTAGGGGTTAGCGGGGGTGGGGATACGCAGTATTTT.

This chain connects TRBV7-9 to TRBJ2-1; 11 bases align to TRBD2. V trimming: 2 bases; J trimming: 9 bases; junction bases outside the gene matches: 9. This CDR3 has 16 residues. Germline V lookup: CDR1 SEHNR, CDR2 FQNEAQ (reference sequence). The DNA for the CDR3 is TGTGCCAGCAGCTTACCGGCTAGCGGGAGGCCAGGTGAGCAGTTCTTC. Its protein product is CASSLPASGRPGEQFF.

CDR3 loop: CATSRTGISTDTQYF. The CDR3 bases are TGTGCCACCAGCAGAACCGGGATTAGCACAGATACGCAGTATTTT. J is TRBJ2-3 and V is TRBV15; perhaps TRBD2 as D (5 bases). V dropped 2 bases and J dropped 0 bases, with 9 bases sitting between them. The CDR3 runs to 15 residues. Germline CDR1 LNHNV, CDR2 YYDKDF (reference sequence).

The chain recombines TRBV6-2 or TRBV6-3 with TRBJ2-2; possible D gene TRBD2, 6 bases. Germline values: CDR1 MNHEY, CDR2 SVGEGT. The V end lost 2 bases, the J end lost 3 bases, and 10 bases lay between the germline ends. This CDR3 contains 15 residues. The DNA of the CDR3 is TGTGCCAGCAGTTACGGTAGCGGCTACACCGGGGAGCTGTTTTTT. Its protein is CASSYGSGYTGELFF.

CDR3 nucleotide sequence: TGTGCCAGCAGCTTAGGGTCGGGACTGAGCGGAAACACCATATATTTT. It yields the protein CASSLGSGLSGNTIYF. The rearrangement links TRBV7-6 to TRBJ1-3, with a weak D call TRBD1 (5 bases). V was clipped by 1 base and J by 4 bases, with 14 bases between them. This CDR3 is 16 amino acids long. CDR1 is SGHVS and CDR2 is FNYEAQ in the germline V gene.

The V gene is TRBV19, the J gene TRBJ2-3, with 9 nucleotides matching TRBD1. The CDR3 has 15 amino acids. CDR1 and CDR2 (germline): LNHDA, SQIVND (reference sequence). With 7 bases clipped from V and 1 base from J, the junction kept 6 bases outside the gene matches. DNA of the CDR3: TGTGCCAGTACTGACAGGGGGGATCGCACAGATACGCAGTATTTT. Its translation is CASTDRGDRTDTQYF.